This record concerns one T cell receptor beta chain sequence. The data were taken from a study of T cells in narcolepsy. Here immunoSEQ multiplex PCR was the method, and the copy in TCRdb shows in-frame clones only, minus some. Counted here are 28,000 or so clones, roughly four fifths occurring once; the ten biggest clones make up approximately 1%. Looked up from germline, CDR1 is LNHDA and CDR2 is SQIVND (reference sequence). The J segment lost 3 bases and the V segment lost 6 bases, leaving 7 bases of the junction unmatched. This CDR3 comprises 15 residues. The specimen sequenced was CD45RA- memory CD4+ T cells from PBMCs. This sequence joins TRBV19 and TRBJ2-2; 7 bases are a match to TRBD1. The TCR comes from a human donor with narcolepsy. CDR3 DNA: TGTGCCAGTAGCAAAGGGACAGCGTACACCGGGGAGCTGTTTTTT. Translating it yields CASSKGTAYTGELFF. The entire variable domain, with the rest obtained from reference TRBV19 and TRBJ2-2, is as follows: DGGITQSPKYLFRKEGQNVTLSCEQNLNHDAMYWYRQDPGQGLRLIYYSQIVNDFQKGDIAEGYSVSREKKESFPLTVTSAQKNPTAFYLCASSKGTAYTGELFFGEGSRLTVL.